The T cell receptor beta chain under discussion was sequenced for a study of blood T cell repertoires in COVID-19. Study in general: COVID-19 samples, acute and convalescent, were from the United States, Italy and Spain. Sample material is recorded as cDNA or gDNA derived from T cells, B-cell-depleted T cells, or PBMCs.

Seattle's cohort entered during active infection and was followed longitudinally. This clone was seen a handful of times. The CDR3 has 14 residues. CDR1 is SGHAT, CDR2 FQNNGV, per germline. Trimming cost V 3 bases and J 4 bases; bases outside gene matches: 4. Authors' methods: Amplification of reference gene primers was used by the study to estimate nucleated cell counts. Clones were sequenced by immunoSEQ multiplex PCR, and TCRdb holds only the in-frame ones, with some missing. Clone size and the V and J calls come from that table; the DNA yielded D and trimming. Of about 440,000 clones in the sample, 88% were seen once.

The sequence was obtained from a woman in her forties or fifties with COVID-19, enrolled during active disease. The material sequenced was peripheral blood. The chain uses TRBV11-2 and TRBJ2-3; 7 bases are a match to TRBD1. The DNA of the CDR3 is TGTGCCAGCAGCTTGGACAGGACCCCAGATACGCAGTATTTT. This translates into CASSLDRTPDTQYF. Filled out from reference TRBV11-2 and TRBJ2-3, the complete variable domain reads EAGVAQSPRYKIIEKRQSVAFWCNPISGHATLYWYQQILGQGPKLLIQFQNNGVVDDSQLPKDRFSAERLKGVDSTLKIQPAKLEDSAVYLCASSLDRTPDTQYFGPGTRLTVL.